This TCR beta chain appears in the sequencing data of a study of blood T cell repertoires in COVID-19. The CDR3 runs to 14 residues. With 0 bases removed from V and 7 bases from J, the gap between germline ends came to 12 bases. Looked up from germline, CDR1 is LGHDT and CDR2 is YNNKEL (reference sequence). This clone was detected once. In Cohort 3, a recovered donor had either two negative PCRs, clearance, or symptom resolution. The method was immunoSEQ multiplex PCR; TCRdb's version includes in-frame clones alone and lacks a portion of them. The sample carries roughly 380,000 clones, about 90% recorded once.

The V gene is TRBV3-1 (or the pseudogene TRBV3-2), the J gene TRBJ1-2, with D tentatively TRBD1 (6 bases). Source material: PBMCs or T cells enriched from blood (not recorded which). The clonotype was recovered from a woman aged 25 to 39 who had recovered from COVID-19. The CDR3 sequence is CASSQDRGSLGYTF. CDR3 nucleotide sequence: TGTGCCAGCAGCCAAGATAGGGGGTCTCTTGGCTACACCTTC.